The 24 T cell receptor beta chains below all came from one sample that was sequenced in a study of Graves' ophthalmopathy and Graves' hyperthyroidism. RNA transcripts provided the template for amplifying TCR beta CDR3 regions. A first-round RT-PCR used HTBI primers, followed by a second-round multiplex PCR. TCRdb independently ran MiXCR on the multiplex PCR reads; one entry per CDR3 protein. The data contain approximately 480,000 distinct CDR3 sequences, under 15% of them singletons. Material for sequencing was blood. These receptors came from a woman younger than 45 with Graves' ophthalmopathy.

This clonotype has only one observation. The J gene is TRBJ2-7, the V gene TRBV6-2 or TRBV6-3; TRBD2 matches at 8 bases. V trimming: 4 bases; J trimming: 5 bases; junction bases outside the gene matches: 7. Germline loops: CDR1 MNHEY, CDR2 SVGEGT. The CDR3 is made up of 14 amino acids. The CDR3 loop is CASSLRRTSNEQYF. The CDR3, as DNA: TGTGCCAGCAGTTTAAGGAGGACTAGCAACGAGCAGTACTTC.

This clonotype was detected many times. As DNA, the CDR3 is TGTGCCAGCAGGGGACTCCAATACGAGCAGTACTTC. It encodes CASRGLQYEQYF. The chain joins TRBV6-5 to TRBJ2-7, with D perhaps matching TRBD2 (6 bases). The CDR3 has 12 residues. Germline V gene lookup returns CDR1 MNHEY and CDR2 SVGAGI. V lost 6 bases, J lost 4 bases, and 10 bases lay in between.

The sample holds many counts of this clonotype. The CDR3 here is CASSLGVTGGGYTF. CDR3 nucleotide sequence: TGTGCCAGCAGTTTAGGGGTGACAGGGGGTGGCTACACCTTC. This chain links TRBV12-3 or TRBV12-4 with TRBJ1-2, with 9 positions matching TRBD1. The CDR3 has 14 residues. V trimming: 1 base; J trimming: 7 bases; junction bases outside the gene matches: 4.

The chain joins TRBV10-3 to TRBJ2-7, with D uncertain. V shed 10 bases and J shed 2 bases, with 18 bases lying between them. This CDR3 comprises 14 residues. Germline V gene data show CDR1 as ENHRY and CDR2 as SYGVKD. CDR3 region: CATQGYLLPYEQYF. The CDR3 DNA reads as TGTGCCACCCAAGGGTATCTGCTCCCCTACGAGCAGTACTTC.

This clonotype appeared many times. The chain uses TRBV10-3 and TRBJ2-7; 11 bases line up with TRBD2. The trim removed 6 bases at V and 5 bases at J, leaving 9 bases unmatched. The CDR3 is made up of 15 amino acids. CDR1 and CDR2 (germline): ENHRY, SYGVKD. CDR3 sequence (DNA): TGTGCCATCAGCGCCGGGACTAGCGGTTTCAACGAGCAGTACTTC. This codes for CAISAGTSGFNEQYF.

This rearrangement joins TRBV12-5 to TRBJ2-2; D gene unclear. CDR3 length equals 13 residues. V lost 6 bases, J lost 7 bases, and 12 bases lay in between. CDR1 is LGHNT, CDR2 FRNRAP, per germline. Written as DNA, the CDR3 is TGTGCTAGTGGGCTAAAACCGATCGGGGAGCTGTTTTTT. Its translation is CASGLKPIGELFF. Full variable domain (missing parts from reference TRBV12-5 and TRBJ2-2): DARVTQTPRHKVTEMGQEVTMRCQPILGHNTVFWYRQTMMQGLELLAYFRNRAPLDDSGMPKDRFSAEMPDATLATLKIQPSEPRDSAVYFCASGLKPIGELFFGEGSRLTVL.

This clonotype has a count of ten or more. The chain uses TRBV5-1 and TRBJ1-1; D is unclear. Germline V CDR1 and CDR2: SGHRS, YFSETQ. Trimming took 3 bases from V and 4 from J, leaving 25 bases between them. This CDR3 contains 18 residues. The CDR3 spells CASSSGLAYSRVSTEAFF. As DNA, the CDR3 is TGCGCCAGCAGCTCTGGCTTGGCATACTCGAGGGTGAGCACTGAAGCTTTCTTT. The full variable domain, in which reference TRBV5-1 and TRBJ1-1 provide the parts outside the CDR3, is KAGVTQTPRYLIKTRGQQVTLSCSPISGHRSVSWYQQTPGQGLQFLFEYFSETQRNKGNFPGRFSGRQFSNSRSEMNVSTLELGDSALYLCASSSGLAYSRVSTEAFFGQGTRLTVV.

This clonotype was recorded many times. The J gene is TRBJ1-2, the V gene TRBV30, with 7 positions matching TRBD1. Trimming took 3 bases from V and 4 from J; bases not matched to a gene: 5. Germline V lookup: CDR1 GTSNPN, CDR2 SVGIG (reference sequence). The CDR3 spans 13 residues. CDR3 in amino acids: CAWRSQGSYGYTF. The CDR3 DNA reads TGTGCCTGGAGGTCACAGGGGAGCTATGGCTACACCTTC.

This clonotype was counted at least ten times. The V and J genes are TRBV6-1 and TRBJ2-2; a weak D match, TRBD1 (6 bases). CDR3 size: 14 residues. Germline V gene sequence: CDR1 MNHNS, CDR2 SASEGT. The V end was cut by 6 bases, the J end by 2 bases, with 10 bases between. CDR3 protein: CASRRDTNTGELFF. The CDR3 DNA reads TGTGCCAGCAGACGGGACACTAACACCGGGGAGCTGTTTTTT.

About this clonotype itself: A much larger clone lies one base from this, so it may be a read error. This sequence joins TRBV12-5 and TRBJ2-2; 9 nucleotides agree with TRBD2. Germline V gives CDR1 LGHNT, CDR2 FRNRAP. This CDR3 has 17 amino acids. CDR3 sequence (DNA): TGTGCTAGTGGACCCATGAGCGGGGGGACGAACACCGTGGAGCTGTTTTTT. Protein: CASGPMSGGTNTVELFF.

This clonotype was found many times. The rearrangement uses TRBV2 and TRBJ2-5; no clear D. V was shortened by 4 bases and J by 5 bases, with 11 bases between the two germline ends. The CDR3 runs to 13 residues. CDR1 and CDR2 (germline): SNHLY, FYNNEI. The CDR3 bases are TGTGCCAGCAGTGCTGGGGTCGGGGAGACCCAGTACTTC. Its protein is CASSAGVGETQYF.

This clonotype was detected ten times or more. This sequence may be a read error, since a much larger clone differs from it by one base. V is TRBV6-1 and J is TRBJ1-1; D is undetermined. CDR1 and CDR2 (germline): MNHNS, SASEGT. V was clipped by 2 bases and J by 4 bases, with 8 bases between them. This CDR3 comprises 13 residues. CDR3 nucleotide sequence: TGTGCCAGCAGTGAACGCCGGAGCACTGAAGCTTTCTTT. Translation gives CASSERRSTEAFF.

The V and J genes are TRBV12-3 or TRBV12-4 and TRBJ1-2; D is possibly TRBD1 (5 bases). Trimming removed 5 bases from V and 5 bases from J, with 9 bases in between. The CDR3 contains 12 residues. The CDR3 DNA sequence: TGTGCCAGCAGTCGGGGCTGGTATGGCTACACCTTC. Translation: CASSRGWYGYTF.

V is TRBV7-3 and J is TRBJ2-7; D is uncertain. Trimming cost V 11 bases and J 4 bases, with 21 bases left between them. CDR3 length equals 14 residues. The germline CDR1 and CDR2 sequences are SGHTA and FQGTGA. CDR3 region: CAGVWVISEYEQYF. Written as DNA, the CDR3 is TGTGCCGGAGTTTGGGTAATTTCTGAATACGAGCAGTACTTC.

This clonotype has ten or more counts. The rearrangement joins TRBV5-1 to TRBJ2-7; the match to TRBD1 covers 8 bases. The CDR3 is 17 amino acids. In germline, CDR1 is SGHRS, CDR2 YFSETQ. The J segment lost 2 bases and the V segment lost 4 bases, leaving 14 bases of the junction unmatched. The DNA of the CDR3 is TGCGCCAGCAGCCGGAGCATGCGACAGGGGAGGACCTACGAGCAGTACTTC. Translated: CASSRSMRQGRTYEQYF.

This clonotype has ten or more counts. V gene TRBV6-1 combines with J gene TRBJ2-7, with 7 positions matching TRBD2. CDR1 is MNHNS and CDR2 is SASEGT in the germline V gene. V lost 5 bases, J lost 3 bases, and 10 bases stayed unmatched. The CDR3 is made up of 15 amino acids. The CDR3 sequence: CASSIREALFYEQYF. The CDR3 coding sequence is TGTGCCAGCAGTATCCGGGAGGCGCTCTTCTACGAGCAGTACTTC.

Only a few counts were recorded for this clonotype. This rearrangement joins TRBV5-1 to TRBJ2-5, with TRBD1 identical over 11 bases. V was pared by 3 bases and J by 5 bases, with 3 bases of the junction left unmatched. This CDR3 is 14 amino acids long. From germline, CDR1 is SGHRS and CDR2 YFSETQ. CDR3 in amino acids: CASSWTGGRETQYF. CDR3 in DNA: TGCGCCAGCAGCTGGACAGGGGGCAGGGAGACCCAGTACTTC.

V is TRBV5-1 and J is TRBJ2-7, with 11 bases aligning to TRBD2. After removal of 0 bases from V and 4 bases from J, the junction contained 3 bases not matched to a gene. The CDR3 runs to 15 residues. Germline V gives CDR1 SGHRS, CDR2 YFSETQ. Here the CDR3 DNA reads TGCGCCAGCAGCTTGGTTGCTAGCGGGAGGTACGAGCAGTACTTC. Protein sequence: CASSLVASGRYEQYF.

This clonotype was recorded at least ten times. This chain joins TRBV6-2 or TRBV6-3 and TRBJ1-1; D is unresolved. Trimming left V 2 bases short and J 9 bases short, with 13 bases between. This CDR3 is built from 13 residues. The germline V gene encodes CDR1 MNHEY and CDR2 SVGEGT. CDR3 sequence reads: CASSYGLTLQAFF. The CDR3 DNA is TGTGCCAGCAGTTACGGCTTAACACTGCAAGCTTTCTTT.

As regards this clonotype: Possible read error: a much larger clone is one base away. The chain employs TRBV10-3 and TRBJ2-5; D gene unclear. CDR1 ENHRY and CDR2 SYGVKD come from the germline V gene. This CDR3 comprises 12 residues. This chain's CDR3 is CAASQDQETRYF. The CDR3 coding sequence is TGTGCCGCATCGCAGGACCAAGAGACCCGGTACTTC.

In DNA form, the CDR3 reads TGTGCCAGCAGCTTACAGCATCGGTATGGCTACACCTTC. This translates into CASSLQHRYGYTF. The genes are TRBV7-2 and TRBJ1-2, with D hard to call. Germline V gives CDR1 SGHTA, CDR2 FQGNSA. The CDR3 runs to 13 residues. The ends were cut back, 2 bases at V and 5 bases at J, with 9 bases in the middle.

This clonotype has a count of ten or more. The J gene is TRBJ1-5, the V gene TRBV12-3 or TRBV12-4; no clear D. This CDR3 spans 15 amino acids. V lost 5 bases and J 0 bases, leaving 11 bases between the germline ends. As DNA, the CDR3 is TGTGCCAGCAGTCTTCGAGACTATAGCAATCAGCCCCAGCATTTT. Translated, it gives CASSLRDYSNQPQHF.

This clonotype was observed many times. J is TRBJ1-1 and V is TRBV5-1, with D perhaps TRBD1 (5 bases). Per germline, CDR1 SGHRS and CDR2 YFSETQ. This CDR3 contains 17 residues. Trimming stripped 3 bases from V and 1 base from J, with 19 bases between. CDR3: CASSWNGGSTPNTEAFF. CDR3 DNA: TGCGCCAGCAGCTGGAATGGGGGGTCCACACCGAACACTGAAGCTTTCTTT.

This clonotype has a count of ten or more. This chain joins TRBV6-5 and TRBJ2-5, with D uncertain. The CDR3 extends over 14 amino acids. In germline, CDR1 is MNHEY, CDR2 SVGAGI. Trimming removed 2 bases at V and 5 bases at J, with 12 bases between. The CDR3 loop is CASSYARSSETQYF. The CDR3 bases are TGTGCCAGCAGTTACGCCCGGTCATCGGAGACCCAGTACTTC.